A single sample is the source of the 25 T cell receptor beta chains below, sequenced in a study of tumor-infiltrating lymphocytes in oesophageal squamous cell carcinoma. MiXCR, run by TCRdb on the PCR reads, gives a single entry per CDR3 protein. The sample includes roughly 9,700 distinct CDR3 sequences, 63% of them seen just once. Sequenced input: esophageal tumor tissue. Receptors originate from a female donor with esophageal squamous cell carcinoma.

This clonotype was picked up a small number of times. V and J are TRBV7-2 and TRBJ2-1; the D is unclear. The CDR3 extends over 14 amino acids. Trimming stripped 5 bases from V and 9 bases from J, with 17 bases between. CDR1 and CDR2 from the germline V gene are SGHTA and FQGNSA. The CDR3: CASSPWAVGGEQFF. The DNA for the CDR3 is TGTGCCAGCAGCCCCTGGGCGGTTGGTGGTGAGCAGTTCTTC.

V and J are TRBV7-2 and TRBJ2-6; unclear D gene. Near its end, the DNA agrees better with TRBJ2-1, so the J call may be wrong. The CDR3 consists of 12 residues. The germline CDR1 and CDR2 sequences are SGHTA and FQGNSA. The CDR3 nucleotides read TGTGCCAGCAGCCTTACACTCAATGAGCAGTTCTTC. Its translation is CASSLTLNEQFF.

The CDR3 is CAISESGTSGSFGYEQYF. The CDR3 coding sequence is TGTGCCATCAGTGAGTCTGGGACTAGCGGGAGTTTCGGCTACGAGCAGTACTTC. V and J are TRBV10-3 and TRBJ2-1; 14 nucleotides agree with TRBD2. Matching the DNA end better, TRBJ2-7 makes the J call doubtful. This CDR3 is 18 amino acids long. Germline loops: CDR1 ENHRY, CDR2 SYGVKD.

The chain combines TRBV7-3 with TRBJ2-5; perhaps TRBD2 as D (6 bases). This CDR3 is built from 13 residues. Trimming removed 5 bases from V and 4 bases from J, with 11 bases in between. Germline V gene data show CDR1 as SGHTA and CDR2 as FQGTGA. The CDR3 DNA is TGTGCCAGCAGCGGGGGGTTAGGAGAGACCCAGTACTTC. Translating it yields CASSGGLGETQYF. Using reference TRBV7-3 and TRBJ2-5 for the parts outside the CDR3, the full variable domain is GAGVSQTPSNKVTEKGKYVELRCDPISGHTALYWYRQSLGQGPEFLIYFQGTGAADDSGLPNDRFFAVRPEGSVSTLKIQRTERGDSAVYLCASSGGLGETQYFGPGTRLLVL.

This chain links TRBV7-2 with TRBJ1-1; a possible D gene is TRBD1 (6 bases). The CDR3 has 15 amino acids. CDR1 and CDR2 from the germline V gene are SGHTA and FQGNSA. V was shortened by 4 bases and J by 1 base, with 13 bases between the two germline ends. CDR3 bases: TGTGCCAGCAGCTCGTCAGGGGTCGGGAACACTGAAGCTTTCTTT. This sequence encodes CASSSSGVGNTEAFF.

The J gene is TRBJ2-5, the V gene TRBV6-1; 12 bases are shared with TRBD2. This CDR3 contains 18 residues. The V gene's germline CDR1 is MNHNS and CDR2 SASEGT. With 1 base clipped from V and 4 bases from J, the junction kept 10 bases outside the gene matches. CDR3 nucleotide sequence: TGTGCCAGCAGTGAAGGGTTCCTAGCGGGAGGGCCTCGAGAGACCCAGTACTTC. It translates to CASSEGFLAGGPRETQYF.

The chain carries TRBV2 and TRBJ2-5, with TRBD2 matching over 10 bases. Per the germline V gene, CDR1 is SNHLY and CDR2 is FYNNEI. V trimming: 6 bases; J trimming: 2 bases; junction bases outside the gene matches: 6. This CDR3 region has 15 residues. Here the CDR3 DNA reads TGTGCCAGCAGGCGGACTAGCGGAGCACAAGAGACCCAGTACTTC. Its protein product is CASRRTSGAQETQYF.

This clonotype occurred many times. This sequence joins TRBV6-1 and TRBJ1-1; 9 bases align to TRBD1. After removal of 4 bases from V and 0 bases from J, the junction contained 3 bases not matched to a gene. The germline gives CDR1 MNHNS, CDR2 SASEGT. This CDR3 comprises 15 residues. CDR3 nucleotide sequence: TGTGCCAGCAGTGGAGACAGGGGGATGAACACTGAAGCTTTCTTT. Protein sequence: CASSGDRGMNTEAFF.

This clonotype came up once. This chain joins TRBV5-5 and TRBJ2-5; 9 nucleotides align to TRBD1. The DNA end favors TRBJ2-1, so the J call may be wrong. The V gene's germline CDR1 is SGHKS and CDR2 YYEKEE (reference sequence). This CDR3 has 13 residues. Written as DNA, the CDR3 is TGTGCCAGCAGCTGGGGACAGGGCGGCGAGCAGTTCTTC. This codes for CASSWGQGGEQFF.

This rearrangement joins TRBV7-3 to TRBJ2-2; TRBD2 matches 8 bases. V dropped 1 base and J dropped 3; count of bases not matched to a gene: 4. The germline CDR1 and CDR2 sequences are SGHTA and FQGTGA. CDR3 length: 16 residues. CDR3 loop: CASSLRGGGYTGELFF. The CDR3 bases are TGTGCCAGCAGCTTAAGAGGCGGGGGGTACACCGGGGAGCTGTTTTTT.

Sample share makes this clonotype medium-sized. The chain joins TRBV24-1 to TRBJ2-5; 14 nucleotides match TRBD2. Germline values: CDR1 KGHDR, CDR2 SFDVKD. The V segment lost 4 bases and the J segment 4 bases; nucleotides outside the gene matches: 1. The CDR3 extends over 15 amino acids. The DNA of the CDR3 is TGTGCCACCAGTGAAGGACTAGCGGGGGGAGAGACCCAGTACTTC. As protein: CATSEGLAGGETQYF.

The genes are TRBV24-1 and TRBJ1-2, with a possible D match to TRBD2 (6 bases). Judging by the DNA end, TRBJ2-7 fits better; the J call may be wrong. Germline CDR1 reads KGHDR; CDR2 reads SFDVKD. The CDR3 length is 15 residues. The CDR3 DNA follows: TGTGCCACCAGTGAAAGGCGGGATCACTACAATGAGCAGTACTTC. Translation gives CATSERRDHYNEQYF.

With respect to this clonotype: Mismatch with germline at one junction end may stem from a read error. The chain recombines TRBV6-8 with TRBJ2-7; possible D gene TRBD2, 6 bases. The CDR3 is made up of 17 amino acids. CDR1 MNHGY and CDR2 SAAAGT come from the germline V gene. CDR3 region: CASSTFEGVEGGSPLHF. CDR3 coding DNA: TGTGCCAGCAGTACCTTTGAAGGGGTGGAGGGAGGCTCACCCCTCCACTTC.

The chain is built from TRBV12-3 or TRBV12-4 and TRBJ2-3; D is ambiguous. The J call is doubtful: the DNA matches TRBJ2-1 better. This CDR3 has 13 amino acids. The CDR3 reads CASSPSETHEQFF. The DNA of the CDR3 is TGTGCCAGCTCCCCAAGCGAAACGCATGAGCAGTTCTTC.

The rearrangement joins TRBV12-3 or TRBV12-4 to TRBJ2-6, with TRBD1 as a possible D gene (6 bases). The end of the DNA is better explained by TRBJ2-5, so the J call may be wrong. The CDR3 is made up of 17 amino acids. Here the CDR3 DNA reads TGTGCCAGCAGTTCCTCCCCCTGGGGGCCAGAGCAAGAGACCCAGTACTTC. Its protein product is CASSSSPWGPEQETQYF.

This sequence joins TRBV7-3 and TRBJ2-3; D call uncertain. This CDR3 spans 15 amino acids. Germline loops: CDR1 SGHTA, CDR2 FQGTGA. Trimming took off 5 bases at V and 2 bases at J, with 14 bases between the two ends. The CDR3 region has the DNA TGTGCCAGCAGCCCCCTGAAGGATTCCACAGATACGCAGTATTTT. Residues: CASSPLKDSTDTQYF.

The count of this clonotype is one. The chain is built from TRBV6-8 and TRBJ1-1, with D perhaps TRBD1 (6 bases). The germline CDR1 and CDR2 sequences are MNHGY and SAAAGT. The V and J ends lost 5 bases and 5 bases respectively, with 18 bases between them. The CDR3 length is 15 residues. The CDR3, as DNA: TGTGCCAGCAGTCCGTACTACAGGGAAGAAACTGAAGCTTTCTTT. This encodes CASSPYYREETEAFF.

The chain combines TRBV7-3 with TRBJ2-5; D gene ambiguous. Judging by the DNA end, TRBJ2-1 fits better; the J call may be wrong. The CDR3 length is 15 residues. Germline assignment: CDR1 SGHTA and CDR2 FQGTGA. CDR3: CASSLMANKVNEQFF. DNA of the CDR3: TGTGCCAGCAGCTTAATGGCTAATAAGGTCAATGAGCAGTTCTTC.

The chain uses TRBV28 and TRBJ2-3; D may be TRBD1 (5 bases). Judging by the DNA end, TRBJ1-1 fits better; the J call may be wrong. The CDR3 spans 15 residues. Looked up from germline, CDR1 is MDHEN and CDR2 is SYDVKM. The CDR3 region is CASSSGSQGNTEAFF. The CDR3 DNA reads TGTGCCAGCAGTTCGGGATCCCAGGGGAACACTGAAGCTTTCTTT.

This sequence joins TRBV6-5 and TRBJ2-5; 7 bases fit TRBD2. The CDR3 is 13 amino acids. CDR1 and CDR2 (germline): MNHEY, SVGAGI. The junction had 7 bases not matched to a gene; V was cut back by 7 bases and J by 5 bases. CDR3 DNA sequence: TGTGCCAGCATCCCGGGGGAGGGTGAGACCCAGTACTTC. This sequence encodes CASIPGEGETQYF.

The V and J genes are TRBV7-3 and TRBJ2-3; 12 bases agree with TRBD2. CDR1 SGHTA and CDR2 FQGTGA come from the germline V gene. V trimming: 5 bases; J trimming: 1 base; junction bases outside the gene matches: 4. The CDR3 sequence is 16 residues long. The CDR3 nucleotides are TGTGCCAGCAGCCGGGGACTAGCGGGTCGCACAGATACGCAGTATTTT. This sequence encodes CASSRGLAGRTDTQYF.

This chain uses TRBV7-9 with TRBJ1-4; D call uncertain. This CDR3 is built from 13 residues. V was shortened by 5 bases and J by 8 bases, with 12 bases between the two germline ends. The V gene's germline CDR1 is SEHNR and CDR2 FQNEAQ (reference sequence). Written as DNA, the CDR3 is TGTGCCAGCAGCGGAGACCCGGGGGAAAAACTGTTTTTT. It yields the protein CASSGDPGEKLFF.

The rearrangement joins TRBV5-4 to TRBJ2-5; D is uncertain. Trimming cost V 3 bases and J 11 bases, with 26 bases left between them. CDR3 length: 16 amino acids. Germline V gene lookup returns CDR1 SGHNT and CDR2 YYREEE (reference sequence). The chain's CDR3 is CASSSSSHQSADTQYF. CDR3 nucleotide sequence: TGTGCCAGCAGCTCCTCTAGTCATCAGAGCGCAGATACGCAGTACTTC.

This clonotype was counted a single time. This CDR3 is missing its conserved last phenylalanine or tryptophan, likely due to a read error. The DNA is left out, because the CDR3 cannot be placed on it with certainty; the CDR3 is given as TCRdb lists it. The chain is built from TRBV6-6 and TRBJ2-7; the listed D gene, TRBD1, was not tested against the DNA. The CDR3 is 17 amino acids in total, end residues counted. Germline V CDR1 and CDR2: MNHNY, SVGAGI (reference sequence). The CDR3 loop reads CASSYELGRGDGYTFGS.

V gene TRBV5-1 combines with J gene TRBJ2-6, with 11 bases lining up with TRBD2. The J call is doubtful: the DNA matches TRBJ2-7 better. The CDR3 sequence is 15 residues long. Per germline, CDR1 SGHRS and CDR2 YFSETQ. The CDR3 loop is CASSLGLAGGYEQYF. CDR3 DNA sequence: TGCGCCAGCAGCTTGGGTCTAGCGGGGGGCTATGAGCAGTACTTC.